A selection of T cell receptor beta chains follows, all from one sample in a study of sequential checkpoint blockade in melanoma. Profiling relied on immunoSEQ multiplex PCR, and the TCRdb table lists in-frame clones only, not all of them. Among about 2,300 clones listed, roughly 33% were seen once. The material sequenced was tumor tissue (inferred from file names), taken from a patient given nivolumab and ipilimumab in sequence. Source of these receptors: a human donor with melanoma. Both conserved end residues are part of each CDR3. The D gene is left open where the match is weak. Only some rows state a clone size, as once, few, many or a class for expanded clones.

>TRBJ1-1|TRBV6-7|-|few
CASSSTVNTEAFF
TGTGCCAGCAGTTCCACTGTGAACACTGAAGCTTTCTTT
>TRBJ2-2|TRBV7-7|TRBD2|-
CARSLSGVRNTGELFF
TGTGCCAGAAGCTTGAGCGGGGTAAGGAACACCGGGGAGCTGTTTTTT
>TRBJ2-7|TRBV6-8|-|medium-sized
CASKITYGDEQYF
TGTGCCAGCAAAATCACATACGGGGACGAGCAGTACTTC
>TRBJ2-6|TRBV19|-|-
CASSMGRANVLTF
TGTGCCAGTAGTATGGGTCGGGCCAACGTCCTGACTTTC
>TRBJ1-1|TRBV10-2|-|few
CASSDGWNTEAFF
TGCGCCAGCAGTGATGGGTGGAACACTGAAGCTTTCTTT
>TRBJ2-2|TRBV19|-|-
CASCEANRPGELFF
TGTGCCAGTTGTGAAGCAAACCGACCCGGGGAGCTGTTTTTT
>TRBJ2-2|TRBV5-1|TRBD1|once
CASSLSQGAGELFF
TGCGCCAGCAGCTTGTCACAGGGGGCCGGGGAGCTGTTTTTT
>TRBJ1-1|TRBV11-3|TRBD1|medium-sized
CASSLDDRAISTEAFF
TGTGCCAGCAGCTTGGACGACAGGGCGATATCCACTGAAGCTTTCTTT
>TRBJ2-7|TRBV7-7|TRBD2|medium-sized
CASSITRSRSLGGTYEQYF
TGTGCCAGCAGCATAACTCGATCTAGGAGCCTGGGGGGGACCTACGAGCAGTACTTC
>TRBJ1-5|TRBV18|-|-
CASSQTPGQSQPQHF
TGTGCCAGCTCACAAACTCCCGGACAGTCTCAGCCCCAGCATTTT
>TRBJ1-1|TRBV6-8|-|-
CASTTSGVRGHTEAFF
TGTGCCAGCACTACTTCGGGGGTGAGAGGGCACACTGAAGCTTTCTTT
>TRBJ2-7|TRBV6-8|TRBD1|medium-sized
CASRGTGLSYEQYF
TGTGCCAGCAGAGGGACAGGGTTGTCCTACGAGCAGTACTTC
>TRBJ1-3|TRBV11-3|-|-
CASSSVLGVSGNTIYF
TGTGCCAGCAGTTCCGTGCTCGGGGTCTCTGGAAACACCATATATTTT
>TRBJ1-6|TRBV11-3|TRBD1|medium-sized
CASSLGTAKGANSPLHF
TGTGCCAGCAGCCTCGGGACCGCAAAGGGGGCTAATTCACCCCTCCACTTT
>TRBJ2-3|TRBV10-3|TRBD1|once
CAISEPGQASTDTQYF
TGTGCCATCAGTGAGCCCGGACAGGCCAGCACAGATACGCAGTATTTT
>TRBJ2-1|TRBV28|-|-
CASSQGFAEQFF
TGTGCCAGCAGCCAAGGGTTCGCTGAGCAGTTCTTC
>TRBJ1-1|TRBV23-1|-|-
CASSQSEPEGSEAFF
TGCGCCAGCAGTCAATCCGAACCTGAGGGCAGTGAAGCTTTCTTT
>TRBJ2-1|TRBV9|TRBD2|-
CASSEAGGYNEQFF
TGTGCCAGCAGTGAAGCGGGGGGCTACAATGAGCAGTTCTTC
>TRBJ1-1|TRBV28|-|-
CATLTGTMNTEAFF
TGTGCCACCTTGACAGGAACCATGAACACTGAAGCTTTCTTT
>TRBJ1-5|TRBV18|TRBD1|-
CASSPGQGSFQPQHF
TGTGCCAGCTCACCGGGACAGGGGAGTTTTCAGCCCCAGCATTTT
>TRBJ2-7|TRBV19|-|-
CASSTPDRSYEQYF
TGTGCCAGTAGTACCCCGGACAGATCCTACGAGCAGTACTTC
>TRBJ1-1|TRBV6-8|-|medium-sized
CASSRMNTEAFF
TGTGCCAGCAGTAGAATGAACACTGAAGCTTTCTTT
>TRBJ1-1|TRBV12-2|-|few
CAGGTGGWSTEAFF
TGTGCCGGTGGGACAGGGGGCTGGAGCACTGAAGCTTTCTTT
>TRBJ1-5|TRBV5-1|-|-
CASSLPSGNQPQHF
TGCGCCAGCAGCTTGCCGTCCGGGAATCAGCCCCAGCATTTT
>TRBJ1-1|TRBV10-3|TRBD1|-
CAISENRGSYTEAFF
TGTGCCATCAGTGAGAACAGGGGATCATACACTGAAGCTTTCTTT
>TRBJ1-3|TRBV11-3|-|few
CASSLGRTVSGNTIYF
TGTGCCAGCAGCTTAGGCCGGACAGTCTCTGGAAACACCATATATTTT
>TRBJ1-2|TRBV19|-|-
CASSIGTGTYGYTF
TGTGCCAGTAGTATAGGAACAGGGACCTATGGCTACACCTTC
>TRBJ2-5|TRBV7-6|TRBD1|few
CASSLKGQAETQYF
TGTGCCAGCAGCTTGAAGGGACAGGCAGAGACCCAGTACTTC
>TRBJ2-2|TRBV6-8|TRBD1|-
CASSYSSSGQGITGELFF
TGTGCCAGCAGTTACTCGAGTTCAGGACAGGGGATTACCGGGGAGCTGTTTTTT
>TRBJ2-2|TRBV19|TRBD2|few
CASSTSTGTSGWGRAGELFF
TGTGCCAGTAGTACTTCAACCGGGACTAGCGGGTGGGGAAGAGCTGGGGAGCTGTTTTTT
>TRBJ2-2|TRBV28|TRBD2|few
CASSSPPGLAGAPYTGELFF
TGTGCCAGCAGTTCCCCGCCGGGACTAGCGGGAGCACCATACACCGGGGAGCTGTTTTTT
>TRBJ2-1|TRBV4-1|-|medium-sized
CASSQGTHAYNEQFF
TGCGCCAGCAGCCAAGGGACTCACGCCTACAATGAGCAGTTCTTC
>TRBJ1-5|TRBV28|TRBD1|-
CASSHRGQGNQPQHF
TGTGCCAGCAGCCACAGGGGGCAGGGCAATCAGCCCCAGCATTTT
>TRBJ2-7|TRBV5-1|-|-
CASSPLGYPGHEQYF
TGCGCCAGCAGTCCTTTAGGGTATCCAGGGCACGAGCAGTACTTC
>TRBJ2-4|TRBV7-5|-|-
CASSFARGKNIQYF
TGTGCCAGCAGCTTCGCCAGAGGAAAAAACATTCAGTACTTC
>TRBJ1-2|TRBV28|-|-
CASSFRDYGYTF
TGTGCCAGCAGTTTTCGGGACTATGGCTACACCTTC
>TRBJ2-5|TRBV7-5|-|-
CASSFEGKRVTQYF
TGTGCCAGCAGCTTTGAGGGCAAGAGAGTGACCCAGTACTTC
>TRBJ1-5|TRBV5-1|-|-
CASSLSGTHDQPQHF
TGCGCCAGCAGTCTCTCCGGGACGCATGATCAGCCCCAGCATTTT
>TRBJ2-5|TRBV11-3|-|-
CASIGHNFQETQYF
TGTGCCAGCATAGGGCACAACTTCCAAGAGACCCAGTACTTC
>TRBJ1-1|TRBV5-1|-|-
CASSLGDGHTEAFF
TGCGCCAGCAGCTTGGGGGACGGACACACTGAAGCTTTCTTT
>TRBJ1-4|TRBV5-1|TRBD1|-
CASRRLGTGGWKLFF
TGCGCCAGCAGACGCCTCGGGACAGGGGGCTGGAAACTGTTTTTT
>TRBJ2-1|TRBV28|-|hyperexpanded
CASSLTPSSYNEQFF
TGTGCCAGCAGTTTAACCCCTAGCTCCTACAATGAGCAGTTCTTC
>TRBJ2-1|TRBV19|TRBD2|-
CASSIVASGSHEQFF
TGTGCCAGTAGTATAGTCGCTAGCGGGAGTCATGAGCAGTTCTTC
>TRBJ2-5|TRBV11-3|-|medium-sized
CASSLLQGPETQYF
TGTGCCAGCAGCTTATTGCAGGGACCTGAGACCCAGTACTTC